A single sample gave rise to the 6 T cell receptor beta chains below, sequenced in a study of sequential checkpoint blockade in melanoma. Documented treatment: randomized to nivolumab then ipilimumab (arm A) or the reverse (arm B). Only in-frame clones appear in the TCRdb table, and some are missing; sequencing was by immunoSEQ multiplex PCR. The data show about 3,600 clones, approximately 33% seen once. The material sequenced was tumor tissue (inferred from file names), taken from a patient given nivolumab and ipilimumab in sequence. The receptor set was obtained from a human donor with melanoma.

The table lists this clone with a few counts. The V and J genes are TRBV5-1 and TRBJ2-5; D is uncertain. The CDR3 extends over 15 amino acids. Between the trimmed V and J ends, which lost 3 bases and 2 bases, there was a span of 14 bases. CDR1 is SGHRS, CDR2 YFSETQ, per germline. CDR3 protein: CASSSEGAIQETQYF. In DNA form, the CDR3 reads TGCGCCAGCAGCTCCGAAGGCGCCATACAAGAGACCCAGTACTTC.

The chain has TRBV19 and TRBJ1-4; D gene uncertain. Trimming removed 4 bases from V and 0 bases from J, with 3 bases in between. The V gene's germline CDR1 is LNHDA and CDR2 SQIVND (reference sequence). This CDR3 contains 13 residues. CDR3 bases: TGTGCCAGTAGTACAGCAACTAATGAAAAACTGTTTTTT. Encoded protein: CASSTATNEKLFF.

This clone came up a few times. The CDR3 DNA is TGTGCCAGCAGGGCTAGCGGGCTCTACGAGCAGTACGTC. It encodes CASRASGLYEQYV. The V call is TRBV6-8, the J call TRBJ2-7, with 8 nucleotides matching TRBD2. The CDR3 is 13 residues long. J lost 3 bases, V lost 6 bases, and 4 bases had no gene match. Germline-derived CDR1 and CDR2 are MNHGY and SAAAGT.

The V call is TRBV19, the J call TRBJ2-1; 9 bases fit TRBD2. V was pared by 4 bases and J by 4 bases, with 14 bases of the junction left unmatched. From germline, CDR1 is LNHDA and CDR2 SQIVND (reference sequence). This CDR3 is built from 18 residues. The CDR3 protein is CASSKGGLAGQRYNEQFF. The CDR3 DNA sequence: TGTGCCAGTAGTAAGGGGGGTCTAGCGGGGCAGAGATACAATGAGCAGTTCTTC.

Here the CDR3 DNA reads TGTGCCAGCAGCCCCCAGAGCTCTGGAAACACCATATATTTT. Translating gives CASSPQSSGNTIYF. The J gene is TRBJ1-3, the V gene TRBV7-6, with unresolved D. Trimming pared 5 bases from V and 0 bases from J, leaving 8 bases between. Germline lookup yields CDR1 SGHVS and CDR2 FNYEAQ. The CDR3 length is 14 residues.

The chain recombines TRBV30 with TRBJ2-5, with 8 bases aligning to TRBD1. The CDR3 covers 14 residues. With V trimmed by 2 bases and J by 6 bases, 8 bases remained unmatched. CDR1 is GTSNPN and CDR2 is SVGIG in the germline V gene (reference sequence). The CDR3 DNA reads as TGTGCCTGGAGTACTGAGACAGGGGAACAGACCCAGTACTTC. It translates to CAWSTETGEQTQYF.